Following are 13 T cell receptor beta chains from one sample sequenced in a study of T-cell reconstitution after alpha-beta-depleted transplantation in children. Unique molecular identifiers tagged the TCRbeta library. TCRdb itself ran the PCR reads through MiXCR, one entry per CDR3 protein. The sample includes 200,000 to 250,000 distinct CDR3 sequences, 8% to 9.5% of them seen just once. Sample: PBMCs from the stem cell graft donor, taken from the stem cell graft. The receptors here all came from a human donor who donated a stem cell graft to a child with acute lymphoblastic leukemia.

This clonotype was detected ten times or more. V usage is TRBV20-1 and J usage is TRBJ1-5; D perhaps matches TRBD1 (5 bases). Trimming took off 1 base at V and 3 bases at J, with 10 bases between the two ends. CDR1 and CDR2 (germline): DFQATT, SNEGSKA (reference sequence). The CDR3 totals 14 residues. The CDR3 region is CSARGPGDNQPQHF. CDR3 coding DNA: TGCAGTGCTAGAGGGCCGGGGGACAATCAGCCCCAGCATTTT.

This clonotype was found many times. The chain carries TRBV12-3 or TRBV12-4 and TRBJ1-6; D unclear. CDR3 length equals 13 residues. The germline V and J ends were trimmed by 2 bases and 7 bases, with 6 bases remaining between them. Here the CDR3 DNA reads TGTGCCAGCAGTTTATTAAGAAATTCACCCCTCCACTTT. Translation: CASSLLRNSPLHF.

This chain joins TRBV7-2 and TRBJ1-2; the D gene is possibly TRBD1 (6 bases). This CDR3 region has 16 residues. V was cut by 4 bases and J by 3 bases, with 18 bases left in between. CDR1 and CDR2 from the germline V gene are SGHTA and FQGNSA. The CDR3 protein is CASSWIPGQQHYGYTF. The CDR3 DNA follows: TGTGCCAGCAGCTGGATACCGGGACAACAGCACTATGGCTACACCTTC.

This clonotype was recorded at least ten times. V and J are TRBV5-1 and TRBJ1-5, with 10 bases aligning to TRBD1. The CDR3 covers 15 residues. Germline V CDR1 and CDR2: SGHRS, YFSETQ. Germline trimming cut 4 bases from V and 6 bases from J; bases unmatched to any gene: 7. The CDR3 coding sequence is TGCGCCAGCAGCATCGGGACAGGGGTTGGTCAGCCCCAGCATTTT. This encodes CASSIGTGVGQPQHF.

This chain's CDR3 is CASSMGRTGGETEAFF. DNA of the CDR3: TGTGCCAGTAGTATGGGCCGGACAGGGGGTGAGACTGAAGCTTTCTTT. V is TRBV19 and J is TRBJ1-1, with TRBD1 identical over 10 bases. The V and J ends lost 3 bases and 5 bases, in that order; junction bases with no gene match: 9. Per germline, CDR1 LNHDA and CDR2 SQIVND (reference sequence). This CDR3 is 16 amino acids long.

The CDR3 DNA reads as TGTGCCAGCAGTTACTGGGCTAGCGGGACGAACTACAATGAGCAGTTCTTC. This sequence encodes CASSYWASGTNYNEQFF. This chain links TRBV6-5 with TRBJ2-1, with 9 bases that match TRBD2. The CDR3 loop spans 17 amino acids. Trimming cost V 1 base and J 3 bases; bases outside gene matches: 7. Per germline, CDR1 MNHEY and CDR2 SVGAGI.

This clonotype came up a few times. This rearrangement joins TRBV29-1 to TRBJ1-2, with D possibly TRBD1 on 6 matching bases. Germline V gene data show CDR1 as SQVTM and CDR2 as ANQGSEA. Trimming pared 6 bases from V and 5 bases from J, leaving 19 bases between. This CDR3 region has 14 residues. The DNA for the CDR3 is TGCAGCGTGGGAGGAGGCAGGGGAAATTATGGCTACACCTTC. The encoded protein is CSVGGGRGNYGYTF.

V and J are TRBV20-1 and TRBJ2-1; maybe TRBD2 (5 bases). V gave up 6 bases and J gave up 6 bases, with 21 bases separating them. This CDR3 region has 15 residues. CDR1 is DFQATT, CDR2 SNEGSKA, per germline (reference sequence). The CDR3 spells CSATTTEAVGNEQFF. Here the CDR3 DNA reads TGCAGTGCCACCACGACGGAGGCGGTCGGCAATGAGCAGTTCTTC.

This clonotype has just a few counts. DNA of the CDR3: TGTGCCAGCACTTTCGGCAGGGCAAGTGGGACTGAAGCTTTCTTT. Its protein product is CASTFGRASGTEAFF. The genes are TRBV6-8 and TRBJ1-1; D is possibly TRBD1 (5 bases). CDR1 is MNHGY, CDR2 SAAAGT, per germline. Trimming took 7 bases from V and 5 from J, leaving 20 bases between them. The length of the CDR3 is 15 residues.

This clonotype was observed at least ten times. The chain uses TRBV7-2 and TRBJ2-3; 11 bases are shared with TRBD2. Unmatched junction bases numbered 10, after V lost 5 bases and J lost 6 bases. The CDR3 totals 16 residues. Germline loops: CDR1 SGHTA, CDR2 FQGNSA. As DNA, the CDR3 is TGTGCCAGCAGCCGTCGACTAGCGGGGCTGGGGGATACGCAGTATTTT. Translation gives CASSRRLAGLGDTQYF. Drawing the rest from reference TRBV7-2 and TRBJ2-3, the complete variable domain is GAGVSQSPSNKVTEKGKDVELRCDPISGHTALYWYRQSLGQGLEFLIYFQGNSAPDKSGLPSDRFSAERTGGSVSTLTIQRTQQEDSAVYLCASSRRLAGLGDTQYFGPGTRLTVL.

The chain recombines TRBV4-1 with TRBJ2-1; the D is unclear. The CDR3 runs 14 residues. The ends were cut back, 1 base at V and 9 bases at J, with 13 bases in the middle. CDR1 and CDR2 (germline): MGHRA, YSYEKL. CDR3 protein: CASSQARFELEQFF. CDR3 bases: TGCGCCAGCAGCCAAGCCCGCTTCGAACTTGAGCAGTTCTTC.

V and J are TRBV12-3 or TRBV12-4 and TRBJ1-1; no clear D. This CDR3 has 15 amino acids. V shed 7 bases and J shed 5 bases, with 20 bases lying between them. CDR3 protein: CASTTEAGRATEAFF. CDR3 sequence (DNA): TGTGCCAGCACTACCGAGGCCGGCCGAGCAACTGAAGCTTTCTTT.

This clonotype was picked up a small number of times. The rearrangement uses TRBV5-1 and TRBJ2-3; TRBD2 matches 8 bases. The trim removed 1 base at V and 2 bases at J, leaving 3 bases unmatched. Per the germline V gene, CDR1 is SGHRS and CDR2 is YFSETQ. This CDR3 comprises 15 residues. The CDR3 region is CASSLIAGHTDTQYF. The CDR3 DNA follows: TGCGCCAGCAGCTTGATAGCGGGGCACACAGATACGCAGTATTTT.